This T cell receptor beta chain comes out of a study of radiation and T cells in renal cell carcinoma. Study conclusions and caveats: Compared with controls, irradiated tumors had more, larger dominant CDR3 motifs. Top tumor clonotypes rose in blood 2 weeks post-radiation, then contracted.

Treatment here: 15 Gy SBRT to primary tumor, nephrectomy 4 weeks later. Here immunoSEQ multiplex PCR was the method, and the copy in TCRdb shows in-frame clones only, minus some. The repertoire includes 15,000 to 20,000 clones, roughly 50% of them detected once, and approximately 40% sits in the top ten. Trimming cost V 5 bases and J 3 bases, with 19 bases left between them. There are 17 residues in the CDR3. Per germline, CDR1 MDHEN and CDR2 SYDVKM. This clone was recorded at least ten times. Its antigen is not known. The TCR originated in a woman aged 55-75 years with renal cell carcinoma. The V and J genes are TRBV28 and TRBJ2-2; no clear D gene. Sequencing was performed on tumor tissue, taken from a patient whose treatment included radiotherapy and nephrectomy. The CDR3 sequence: CASSHGPGRSYTGELFF. DNA of the CDR3: TGTGCCAGCAGTCATGGCCCTGGGCGGAGCTACACCGGGGAGCTGTTTTTT.